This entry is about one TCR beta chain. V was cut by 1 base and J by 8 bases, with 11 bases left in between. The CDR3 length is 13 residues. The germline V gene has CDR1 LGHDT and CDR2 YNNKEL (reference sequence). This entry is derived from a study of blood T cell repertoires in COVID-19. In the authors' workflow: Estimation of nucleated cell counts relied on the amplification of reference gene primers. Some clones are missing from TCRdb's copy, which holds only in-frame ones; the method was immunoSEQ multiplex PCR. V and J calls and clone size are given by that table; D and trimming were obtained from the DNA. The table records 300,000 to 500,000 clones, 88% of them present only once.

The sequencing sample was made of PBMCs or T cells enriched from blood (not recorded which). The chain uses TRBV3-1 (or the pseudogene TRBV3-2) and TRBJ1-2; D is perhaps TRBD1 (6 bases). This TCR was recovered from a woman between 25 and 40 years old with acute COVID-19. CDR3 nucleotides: TGTGCCAGCAGCCAAGTAAACAGGGAGGGCTACACCTTC. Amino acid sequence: CASSQVNREGYTF.